This T cell receptor beta chain is drawn from a study of STAT5B mutations in CD4+ large granular lymphocyte leukemia. Libraries were prepared by immunoSEQ multiplex PCR; TCRdb keeps only in-frame clonotypes and omits some of them. The sample consists of fewer than 50,000 clones, around 85% of them appearing once. CDR1 and CDR2 from the germline V gene are KGHSH and LQKENI. The V and J ends lost 2 bases and 4 bases respectively, with 14 bases between them. This CDR3 is built from 16 residues. Buffy coats from healthy blood donors served as controls. The chain joins TRBV18 to TRBJ2-2, with D perhaps being TRBD1 or TRBD2 (6 bases each). Sequencing was done on a sample of CD4+ T cells from blood buffy coats. This sequence originates from a human donor in good health. As DNA, the CDR3 is TGTGCCAGCTCACCATCATCGGGGGCCGGCACCGGGGAGCTGTTTTTT. Amino acids: CASSPSSGAGTGELFF.